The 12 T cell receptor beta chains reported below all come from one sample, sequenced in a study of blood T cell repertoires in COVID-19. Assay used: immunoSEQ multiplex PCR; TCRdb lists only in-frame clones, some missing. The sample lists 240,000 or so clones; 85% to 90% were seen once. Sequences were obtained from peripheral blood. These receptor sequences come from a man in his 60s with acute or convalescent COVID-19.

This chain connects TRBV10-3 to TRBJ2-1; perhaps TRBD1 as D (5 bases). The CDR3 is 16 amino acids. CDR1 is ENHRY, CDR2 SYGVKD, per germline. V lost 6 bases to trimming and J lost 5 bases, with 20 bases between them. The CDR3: CAISPAVWGAHNEQFF. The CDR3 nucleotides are TGTGCCATCAGCCCGGCGGTGTGGGGCGCTCACAATGAGCAGTTCTTC.

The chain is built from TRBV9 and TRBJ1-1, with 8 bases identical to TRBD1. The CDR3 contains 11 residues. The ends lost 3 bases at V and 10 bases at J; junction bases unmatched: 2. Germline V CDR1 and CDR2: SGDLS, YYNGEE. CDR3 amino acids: CASSGTGIAFF. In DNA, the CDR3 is TGTGCCAGCAGCGGGACAGGGATAGCTTTCTTT.

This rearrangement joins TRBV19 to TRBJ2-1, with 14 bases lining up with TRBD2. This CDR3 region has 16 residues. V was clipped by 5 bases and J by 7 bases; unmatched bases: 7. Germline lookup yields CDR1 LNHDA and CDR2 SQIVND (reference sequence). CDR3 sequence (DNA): TGTGCCAGTAGTGCCCCGGGACTAGCGGGAGTAAATGAGCAGTTCTTC. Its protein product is CASSAPGLAGVNEQFF.

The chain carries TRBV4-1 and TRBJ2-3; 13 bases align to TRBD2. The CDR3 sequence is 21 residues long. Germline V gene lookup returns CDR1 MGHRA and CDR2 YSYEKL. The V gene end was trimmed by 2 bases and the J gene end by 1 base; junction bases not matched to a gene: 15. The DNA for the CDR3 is TGCGCCAGCAGCCAACGAAGAGGACTAGCGGGAGTTCAGGGGGGCACAGATACGCAGTATTTT. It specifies CASSQRRGLAGVQGGTDTQYF.

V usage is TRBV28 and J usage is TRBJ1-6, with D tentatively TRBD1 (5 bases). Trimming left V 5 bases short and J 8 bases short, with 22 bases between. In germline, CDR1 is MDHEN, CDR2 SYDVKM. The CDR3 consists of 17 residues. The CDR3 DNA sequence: TGTGCCAGCAGTGATCTCACTTCAGGGTTTTCGGATTCACCCCTCCACTTT. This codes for CASSDLTSGFSDSPLHF.

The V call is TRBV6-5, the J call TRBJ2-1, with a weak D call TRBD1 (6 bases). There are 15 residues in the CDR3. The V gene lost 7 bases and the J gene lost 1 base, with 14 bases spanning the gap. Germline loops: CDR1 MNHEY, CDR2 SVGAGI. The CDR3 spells CASTLGADSYNEQFF. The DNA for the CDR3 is TGTGCCAGCACCTTGGGGGCGGATTCCTACAATGAGCAGTTCTTC.

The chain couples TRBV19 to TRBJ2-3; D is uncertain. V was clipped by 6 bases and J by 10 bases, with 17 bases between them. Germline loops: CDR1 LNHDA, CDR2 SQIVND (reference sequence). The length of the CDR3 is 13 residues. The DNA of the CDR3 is TGTGCCAGTAGCCCTTCGATGGCGGCGGCGCAGTATTTT. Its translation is CASSPSMAAAQYF.

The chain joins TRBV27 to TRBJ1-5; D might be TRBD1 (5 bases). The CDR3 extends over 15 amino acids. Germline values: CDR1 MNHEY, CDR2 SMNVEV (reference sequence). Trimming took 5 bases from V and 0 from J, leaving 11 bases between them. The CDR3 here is CASSSRAYSNQPQHF. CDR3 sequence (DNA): TGTGCCAGCAGTAGCAGGGCCTATAGCAATCAGCCCCAGCATTTT.

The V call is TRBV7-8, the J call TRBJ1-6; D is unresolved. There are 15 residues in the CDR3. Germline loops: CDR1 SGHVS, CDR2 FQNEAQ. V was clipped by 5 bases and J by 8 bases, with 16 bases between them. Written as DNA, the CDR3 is TGTGCCAGCAGCGGATCCAGCGGATTTGATTCACCCCTCCACTTT. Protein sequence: CASSGSSGFDSPLHF.

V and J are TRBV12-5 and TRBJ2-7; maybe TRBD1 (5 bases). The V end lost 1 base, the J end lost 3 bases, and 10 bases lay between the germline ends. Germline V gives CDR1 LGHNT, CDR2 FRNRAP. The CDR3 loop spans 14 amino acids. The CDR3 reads CASGLGTQVYEQYF. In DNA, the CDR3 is TGTGCTAGTGGTTTGGGCACACAGGTCTACGAGCAGTACTTC.

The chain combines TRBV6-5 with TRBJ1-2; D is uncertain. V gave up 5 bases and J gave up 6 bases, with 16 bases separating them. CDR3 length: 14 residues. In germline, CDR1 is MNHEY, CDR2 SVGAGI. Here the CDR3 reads CASSRAEGLHGYTF. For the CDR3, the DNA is TGTGCCAGCAGTCGGGCAGAGGGTTTGCATGGCTACACCTTC.

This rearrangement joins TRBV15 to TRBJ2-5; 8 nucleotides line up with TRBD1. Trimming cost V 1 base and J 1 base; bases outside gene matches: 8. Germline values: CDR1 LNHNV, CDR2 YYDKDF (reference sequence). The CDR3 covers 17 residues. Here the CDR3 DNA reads TGTGCCACCAGCAGAGGTAGGACAGGGCCGTTCCAAGAGACCCAGTACTTC. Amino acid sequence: CATSRGRTGPFQETQYF.